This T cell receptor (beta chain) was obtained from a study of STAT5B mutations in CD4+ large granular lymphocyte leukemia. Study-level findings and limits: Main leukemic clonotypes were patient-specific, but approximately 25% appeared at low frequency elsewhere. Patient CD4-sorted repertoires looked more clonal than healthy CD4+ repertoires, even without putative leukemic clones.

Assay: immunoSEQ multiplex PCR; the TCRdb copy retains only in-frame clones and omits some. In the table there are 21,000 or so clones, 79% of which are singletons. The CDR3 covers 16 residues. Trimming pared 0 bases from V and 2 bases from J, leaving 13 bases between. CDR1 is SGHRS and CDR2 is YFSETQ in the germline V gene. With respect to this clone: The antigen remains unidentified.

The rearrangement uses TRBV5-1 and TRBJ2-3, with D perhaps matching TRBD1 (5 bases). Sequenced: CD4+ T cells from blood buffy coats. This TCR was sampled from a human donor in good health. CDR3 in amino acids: CASSLEGRSHTDTQYF. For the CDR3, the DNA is TGCGCCAGCAGCTTGGAGGGGCGTTCCCACACAGATACGCAGTATTTT.